This TCR beta chain was identified during a study of T cell changes during pregnancy in multiple sclerosis. Trimming took 4 bases from V and 6 from J, leaving 16 bases between them. Germline values: CDR1 MNHEY, CDR2 SMNVEV (reference sequence). This CDR3 region has 14 residues. TCRdb's table, derived via immunoSEQ multiplex PCR, lists solely in-frame clones and lacks some. Here the sample spans 60,000 to 75,000 clones, roughly 92% being singletons. The TCR originated in a female donor with multiple sclerosis, enrolled in a pregnancy study. The chain links TRBV27 to TRBJ2-7; D is possibly TRBD2 (6 bases). Source: peripheral blood, taken in the second trimester of pregnancy. The DNA for the CDR3 is TGTGCCAGCAGTTCCCAAGGAGGGTGGTCCGAGCAGTACTTC. It codes for CASSSQGGWSEQYF.